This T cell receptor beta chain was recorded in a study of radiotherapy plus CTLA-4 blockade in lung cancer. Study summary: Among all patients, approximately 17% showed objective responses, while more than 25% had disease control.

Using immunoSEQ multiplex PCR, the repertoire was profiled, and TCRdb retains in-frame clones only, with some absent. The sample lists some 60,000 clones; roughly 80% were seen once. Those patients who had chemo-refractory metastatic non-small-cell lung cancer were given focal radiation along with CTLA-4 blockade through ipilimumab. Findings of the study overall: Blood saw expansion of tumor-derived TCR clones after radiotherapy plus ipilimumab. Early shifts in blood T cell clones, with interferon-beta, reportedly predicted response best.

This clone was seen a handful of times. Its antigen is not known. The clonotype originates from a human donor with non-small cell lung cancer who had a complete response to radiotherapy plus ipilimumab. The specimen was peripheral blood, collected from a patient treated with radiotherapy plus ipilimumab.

The DNA for the CDR3 is TGTGCCAGCAGCCCCAGACTTTTCTACGAGCAGTACGTC. Translated, it gives CASSPRLFYEQYV. The chain recombines TRBV5-6 with TRBJ2-7; D gene ambiguous. Germline V gene lookup returns CDR1 SGHDT and CDR2 YYEEEE. Trimming removed 4 bases from V and 3 bases from J, with 11 bases in between. The CDR3 runs to 13 residues.